The sequence of this T cell receptor beta chain was determined in a study of cytomegalovirus exposure and HLA in healthy donors. Study overall: Later analysis reported that the 120 or so validation repertoires shared the platform of the 500 to 750 first-cohort repertoires.

Worth noting for this clone: What it binds is unknown.

Trimming removed 7 bases from V and 0 bases from J, with 14 bases in between. Per the germline V gene, CDR1 is SGHDT and CDR2 is YYEEEE. The CDR3 loop spans 15 amino acids. Method: immunoSEQ multiplex PCR; TCRdb's copy keeps in-frame clones and lacks some. This sample has over 100,000 clones, with almost 90% found just once. Whole-study results and caveats: Overall, under 200 TCR beta chains were annotated as cytomegalovirus-associated. Reported performance of the classifier showed diagnosis of cytomegalovirus status with high specificity and sensitivity.

This chain connects TRBV5-6 to TRBJ2-4, with a possible D match to TRBD1 (6 bases). The sample comprised PBMCs. This receptor was identified in a woman between 18 and 29 years old in good health and CMV-seronegative. CDR3 amino acids: CASGGRGRAKNIQYF. For the CDR3, the DNA is TGTGCCAGCGGAGGCAGGGGAAGAGCCAAAAACATTCAGTACTTC. Drawing the rest from reference TRBV5-6 and TRBJ2-4, the complete variable domain is DAGVTQSPTHLIKTRGQQVTLRCSPKSGHDTVSWYQQALGQGPQFIFQYYEEEERQRGNFPDRFSGHQFPNYSSELNVNALLLGDSALYLCASGGRGRAKNIQYFGAGTRLSVL.